This T cell receptor beta chain was identified during a study of shared clonotypes between healthy human individuals. Points from the study as a whole: Relative to clonotypes present in all four donors, those not shared had lower generation probabilities.

CD45RA+ naive and CD45RA-negative memory subsets were separated from CD4+ cells. Germline loops: CDR1 SGHRS, CDR2 YFSETQ. After removal of 2 bases from V and 3 bases from J, the junction contained 6 bases not matched to a gene. The CDR3 loop spans 15 amino acids. Remarks on this clone: The antigen remains unidentified.

The authors split each subset's genomic DNA evenly across several immunoSEQ plates. Generated by immunoSEQ multiplex PCR, the TCRdb table keeps only in-frame clones and is missing some. Found here are more than 2,000,000 clones, over 85% of them singletons; the top ten hold 0.39%. This receptor was taken from a man younger than 35 in good health. Some clones in this sample may be carry-over from other donors' samples. The chain carries TRBV5-1 and TRBJ2-3; 7 bases are shared with TRBD1. Sequenced input: naive CD4+ T cells from PBMCs. The subset: CD45RA+ positively selected. The CDR3 nucleotides are TGCGCCAGCAGCTTAGACCGGGGACAGACAGATACGCAGTATTTT. Protein: CASSLDRGQTDTQYF.